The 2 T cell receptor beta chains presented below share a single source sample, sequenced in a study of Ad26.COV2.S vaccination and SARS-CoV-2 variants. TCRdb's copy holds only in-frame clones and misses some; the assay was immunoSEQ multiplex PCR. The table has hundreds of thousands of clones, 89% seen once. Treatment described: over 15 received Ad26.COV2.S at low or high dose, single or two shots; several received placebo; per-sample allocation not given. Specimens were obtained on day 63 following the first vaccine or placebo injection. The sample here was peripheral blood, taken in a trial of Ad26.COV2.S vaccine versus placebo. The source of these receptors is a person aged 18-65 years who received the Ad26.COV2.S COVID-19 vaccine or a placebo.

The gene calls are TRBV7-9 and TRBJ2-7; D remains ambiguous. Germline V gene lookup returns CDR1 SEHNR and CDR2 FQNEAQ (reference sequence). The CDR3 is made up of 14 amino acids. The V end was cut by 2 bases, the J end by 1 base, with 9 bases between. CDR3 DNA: TGTGCCAGCAGCTTATCTACAGTTTCCTACGAGCAGTACTTC. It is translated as CASSLSTVSYEQYF.

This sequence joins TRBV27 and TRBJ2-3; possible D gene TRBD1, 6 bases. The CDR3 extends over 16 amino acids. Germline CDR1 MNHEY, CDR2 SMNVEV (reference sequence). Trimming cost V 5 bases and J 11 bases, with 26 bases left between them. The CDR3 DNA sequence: TGTGCCAGCAGTCCAACACAGGGTCTCCCTTCGGTGAGGCAGTATTTT. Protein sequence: CASSPTQGLPSVRQYF.